This T cell receptor beta chain was observed in a study of OX40 agonist ivuxolimab in advanced cancers. Study context: Patient treatment consisted of intravenous ivuxolimab administration every 2 weeks at 0.01 to 10 mg/kg.

Whole-study findings and limits: At 0.1 to 3.0 mg/kg and by week 6, clonal expansion occurred in CD4+ and CD8+ blood T cells. Averaged across samples, CD8+ T cells carried more expanded clones than CD4+ did. Partial responders treated at 0.1-3.0 mg/kg exhibited clonal expansion among the lowest measured.

Data came from immunoSEQ multiplex PCR; TCRdb stores just in-frame clones and leaves some out. The sample yields tens of thousands of clones, 70% to 90% seen once. Remarks on this clone: Its antigen is undetermined.

The sequence was collected from an adult with an advanced solid tumor such as melanoma, head and neck, liver or kidney cancer. Specimen: CD4+ or CD8+ T cells sorted from blood, collected in a trial of the OX40 agonist ivuxolimab.

The CDR3 region has the DNA TGTGCCAGCACCCCGTCGGGACTTAACGAGCAGTACTTC. As protein: CASTPSGLNEQYF. The gene calls are TRBV7-9 and TRBJ2-7; D perhaps matches TRBD2 (6 bases). The V and J ends lost 7 bases and 5 bases respectively, with 15 bases between them. Per germline, CDR1 SEHNR and CDR2 FQNEAQ (reference sequence). CDR3 length: 13 residues.